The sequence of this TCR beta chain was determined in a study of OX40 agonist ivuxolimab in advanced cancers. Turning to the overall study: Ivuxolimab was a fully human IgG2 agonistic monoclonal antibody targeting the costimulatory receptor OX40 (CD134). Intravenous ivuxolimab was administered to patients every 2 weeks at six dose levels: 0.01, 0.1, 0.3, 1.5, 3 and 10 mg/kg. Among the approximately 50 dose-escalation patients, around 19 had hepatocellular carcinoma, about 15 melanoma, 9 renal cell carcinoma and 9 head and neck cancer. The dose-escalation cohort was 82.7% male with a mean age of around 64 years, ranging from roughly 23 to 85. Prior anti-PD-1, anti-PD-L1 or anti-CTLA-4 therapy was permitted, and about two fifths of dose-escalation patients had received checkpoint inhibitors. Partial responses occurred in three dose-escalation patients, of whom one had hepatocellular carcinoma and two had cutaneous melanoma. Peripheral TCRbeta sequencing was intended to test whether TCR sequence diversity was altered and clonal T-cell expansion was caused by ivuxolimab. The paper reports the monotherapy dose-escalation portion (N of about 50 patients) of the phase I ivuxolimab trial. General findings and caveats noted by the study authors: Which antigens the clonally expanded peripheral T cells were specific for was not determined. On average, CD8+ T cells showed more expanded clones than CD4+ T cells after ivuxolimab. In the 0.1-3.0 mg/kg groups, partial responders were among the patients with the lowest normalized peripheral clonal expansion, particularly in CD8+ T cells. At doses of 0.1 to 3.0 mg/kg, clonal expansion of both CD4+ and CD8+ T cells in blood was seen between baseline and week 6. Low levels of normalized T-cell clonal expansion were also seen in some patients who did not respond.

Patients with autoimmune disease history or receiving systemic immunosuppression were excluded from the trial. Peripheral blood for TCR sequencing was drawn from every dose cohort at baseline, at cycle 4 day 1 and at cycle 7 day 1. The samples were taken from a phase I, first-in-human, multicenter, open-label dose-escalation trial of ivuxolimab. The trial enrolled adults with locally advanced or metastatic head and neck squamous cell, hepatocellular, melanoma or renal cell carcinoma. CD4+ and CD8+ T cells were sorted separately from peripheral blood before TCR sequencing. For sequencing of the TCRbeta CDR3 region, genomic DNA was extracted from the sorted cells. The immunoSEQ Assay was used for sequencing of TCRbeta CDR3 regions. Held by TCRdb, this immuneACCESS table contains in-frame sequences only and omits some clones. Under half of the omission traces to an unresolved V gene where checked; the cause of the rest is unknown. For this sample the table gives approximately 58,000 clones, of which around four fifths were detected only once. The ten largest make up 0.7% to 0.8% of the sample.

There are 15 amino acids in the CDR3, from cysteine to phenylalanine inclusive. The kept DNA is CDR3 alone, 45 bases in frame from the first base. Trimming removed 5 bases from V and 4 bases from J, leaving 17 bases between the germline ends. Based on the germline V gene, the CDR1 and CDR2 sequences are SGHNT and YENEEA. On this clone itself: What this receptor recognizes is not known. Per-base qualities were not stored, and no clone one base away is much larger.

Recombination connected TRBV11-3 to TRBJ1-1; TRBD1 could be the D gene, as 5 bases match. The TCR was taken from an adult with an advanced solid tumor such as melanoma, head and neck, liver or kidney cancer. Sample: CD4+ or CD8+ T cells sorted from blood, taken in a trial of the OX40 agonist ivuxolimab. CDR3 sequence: CASSPQTVPGTEAFF. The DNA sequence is TGTGCCAGCAGCCCACAGACAGTCCCCGGCACTGAAGCTTTCTTT.